This T cell receptor beta chain was identified during a study of human T cells and chemical hapten exposure. Study-wide points: PT1 expanded TCR counts and patch test score correlated positively.

V was shortened by 4 bases and J by 5 bases, with 11 bases between the two germline ends. Germline V gene sequence: CDR1 SEHNR, CDR2 FQNEAQ (reference sequence). There are 13 residues in the CDR3. Time point in this sample: pre-sensitization, week 0. Treatment: therapeutic diphenylcyclopropenone sensitization with weekly scalp DPC. TCRdb fed the RACE reads into MiXCR, producing one record per CDR3 protein. The sample comprises tens of thousands of distinct CDR3 sequences, roughly 12% of which are singletons, and 4.5% to 6% rests with the top ten. The sample holds a few counts of this clonotype. The antigen is unknown.

The specimen was whole blood, collected in connection with sensitization to the hapten diphenylcyclopropenone (DPC). J is TRBJ1-1 and V is TRBV7-9, with D unresolved. This clonotype was obtained from a woman in her thirties with alopecia areata. Some clones in this sample may be carry-over from other donors' samples. The CDR3 is CASSSQERTEAFF. The DNA of the CDR3 is TGTGCCAGCAGCTCCCAGGAAAGAACTGAAGCTTTCTTT.